What follows are 14 T cell receptor beta chains derived from one specimen sequenced in a study of T-cell memory formation after mild COVID-19. TCRdb re-analysed the 5' RACE reads in MiXCR, keeping a single row per CDR3 protein. The table records 300,000 to 400,000 distinct CDR3 sequences, 28% of them present only once. Sequencing was carried out using PBMCs or a T cell subset sorted from them (not recorded which). The receptors were sampled from an adult woman who had mild COVID-19 (a few samples of this study predate the infection). Cell type and time point are not known.

The table lists this clonotype with a few counts. The chain has TRBV5-1 and TRBJ2-1; D is ambiguous. V lost 6 bases and J lost 4, with 5 bases in between. The germline gives CDR1 SGHRS, CDR2 YFSETQ. The CDR3 runs to 11 residues. For the CDR3, the DNA is TGCGCCAGCAATGGGTACAATGAGCAGTTCTTC. It encodes CASNGYNEQFF.

This clonotype was detected a few times. This chain uses TRBV15 with TRBJ2-3; 11 bases align to TRBD1. With 3 bases clipped from V and 5 bases from J, the junction kept 4 bases outside the gene matches. The length of the CDR3 is 15 residues. In germline, CDR1 is LNHNV, CDR2 YYDKDF (reference sequence). The CDR3 bases are TGTGCCACCAGCAGGGGACAGGGGGGTGGAGATACGCAGTATTTT. Protein product: CATSRGQGGGDTQYF.

The V gene is TRBV28, the J gene TRBJ2-7, with 7 bases that match TRBD2. V lost 3 bases and J lost 4; bases outside the gene matches: 9. The CDR3 totals 15 residues. Germline CDR1 and CDR2: MDHEN and SYDVKM. The CDR3 DNA reads as TGTGCCAGCAGTTTCCCAAGCGGGGCCGGGTACGAGCAGTACTTC. Translation: CASSFPSGAGYEQYF.

The rearrangement uses TRBV6-6 and TRBJ2-3; D perhaps matches TRBD2 (7 bases). Trimming removed 2 bases from V and 1 base from J, with 13 bases in between. Germline CDR1 reads MNHNY; CDR2 reads SVGAGI (reference sequence). The CDR3 has 16 residues. DNA of the CDR3: TGTGCCAGCAGTTACGGACGGGGGGCGGGCACAGATACGCAGTATTTT. It translates to CASSYGRGAGTDTQYF.

This clonotype was seen a few times. The genes are TRBV28 and TRBJ2-7, with D possibly matching TRBD2 (5 bases). CDR3 size: 16 residues. V was clipped by 4 bases and J by 1 base, with 17 bases between them. Germline CDR1 MDHEN, CDR2 SYDVKM. The CDR3 reads CASSSPAAGESYEQYF. CDR3 DNA: TGTGCCAGCAGTTCCCCAGCCGCGGGCGAGTCCTACGAGCAGTACTTC.

The chain joins TRBV20-1 to TRBJ2-5, with a tentative D call TRBD1 (7 bases). The CDR3 length is 13 residues. V dropped 7 bases and J dropped 3 bases, with 15 bases sitting between them. CDR1 is DFQATT, CDR2 SNEGSKA, per germline (reference sequence). CDR3 in DNA: TGCAGTGTTACGGACAGGAGGGAAGAGACCCAGTACTTC. This translates into CSVTDRREETQYF.

The genes are TRBV24-1 and TRBJ1-5, with 8 bases matching TRBD1. Unmatched junction bases numbered 2, after V lost 4 bases and J lost 1 base. This CDR3 has 15 amino acids. CDR1 KGHDR and CDR2 SFDVKD come from the germline V gene. CDR3 residues: CATSERTGSNQPQHF. DNA for the CDR3: TGTGCCACCAGTGAAAGGACAGGGAGCAATCAGCCCCAGCATTTT.

V gene TRBV7-9 combines with J gene TRBJ2-6; 7 nucleotides agree with TRBD1. Trimming cost V 4 bases and J 0 bases; bases outside gene matches: 12. The CDR3 spans 19 residues. The germline V gene encodes CDR1 SEHNR and CDR2 FQNEAQ (reference sequence). The CDR3 region is CASSSPGTAIYSGANVLTF. CDR3 in DNA: TGTGCCAGCAGCTCTCCCGGGACAGCGATATACTCTGGGGCCAACGTCCTGACTTTC.

This clonotype was seen many times. V is TRBV6-2 or TRBV6-3 and J is TRBJ2-5; TRBD2 agrees at 15 bases. Per the germline V gene, CDR1 is MNHEY and CDR2 is SVGEGT. The CDR3 runs to 19 residues. V lost 5 bases to trimming and J lost 5 bases; unmatched junction nucleotides: 15. Here the CDR3 DNA reads TGTGCCAGCAGTCAGAGGACTAGCGGGAGGGGCACATATCGTGAGACCCAGTACTTC. It encodes CASSQRTSGRGTYRETQYF.

The table lists this clonotype with a few counts. V usage is TRBV15 and J usage is TRBJ2-3; 7 nucleotides match TRBD2. The junction had 5 bases not matched to a gene; V was cut back by 8 bases and J by 3 bases. The CDR3 runs 13 residues. CDR1 and CDR2 (germline): LNHNV, YYDKDF (reference sequence). In DNA, the CDR3 is TGTGCCACCCGATTCGGGGGGACAGATACGCAGTATTTT. As protein: CATRFGGTDTQYF.

There are a few counts of this clonotype. The J gene is TRBJ1-1, the V gene TRBV7-2, with 7 bases matching TRBD1. CDR1 is SGHTA, CDR2 FQGNSA, per germline. This CDR3 is 15 amino acids long. Unmatched junction bases numbered 3, after V lost 1 base and J lost 1 base. DNA of the CDR3: TGTGCCAGCAGCTTAGGACAGGGCTGGAACACTGAAGCTTTCTTT. Amino acid sequence: CASSLGQGWNTEAFF.

At least ten counts were recorded for this clonotype. V and J are TRBV5-1 and TRBJ1-1, with 8 bases aligning to TRBD1. Germline CDR1 reads SGHRS; CDR2 reads YFSETQ. V was pared by 1 base and J by 5 bases, with 10 bases of the junction left unmatched. The CDR3 has 16 residues. In nucleotides, the CDR3 is TGCGCCAGCAGCTTGACGACAACAGGGGGTACGACTGAAGCTTTCTTT. Translating it yields CASSLTTTGGTTEAFF.

As regards this clonotype: The junction departs from the called germline gene at one end, perhaps through a read error. The CDR3 is CSVVQTNTEALF. The CDR3 DNA sequence: TGCAGCGTTGTCCAGACGAACACTGAAGCTTTATTT. The chain links TRBV29-1 to TRBJ1-1; D is undetermined. Germline V gene sequence: CDR1 SQVTM, CDR2 ANQGSEA. The CDR3 length is 12 residues.

The chain uses TRBV18 and TRBJ2-5; no reliable D call. Trimming stripped 0 bases from V and 5 bases from J, with 10 bases between. CDR1 KGHSH and CDR2 LQKENI come from the germline V gene. The CDR3 extends over 14 amino acids. CDR3 bases: TGTGCCAGCTCACCACCGGTCGGGTGGGAGACCCAGTACTTC. Protein: CASSPPVGWETQYF.